This T cell receptor (beta chain) was documented in a study of beta chain features in type 1 diabetes (dated by TCRdb to 2017 to 2018). With regard to the full study: No differences in mean age, gender distribution, total cell number or subset yield were found between patients and healthy donors. Regulatory and stem cell-like memory subsets were isolated from only 8 patients and about 8 healthy donors, whereas naive and central memory subsets came from all 30 or so donors. A total of approximately 110,000,000 sorted cells were examined across all samples, and a strong correlation was observed between cell number per subset and RNA yield. The study compared the TCRB repertoires of sorted circulating CD4+ T cell subsets in recently diagnosed type 1 diabetes patients with those in matched healthy donors. Overall study results and their limits: Type 1 diabetes patients showed a moderate but significant shortening of TCRB CDR3 length in all four CD4+ subsets. Patients with type 1 diabetes made fewer insertions and deleted more nucleotides at VDJ recombination sites, implying thymic rearrangement abnormalities. Naive, central memory and regulatory TCRB repertoires appeared more similar among patients than among healthy donors. Because the HLA sub-analyses included only small numbers of individuals, any influence of HLA type on TCRB rearrangement was left unresolved. Because cDNA was sequenced instead of genomic DNA, activated cells with high expression could be over-represented, although the groups did not differ in activation or CD3 levels. Shorter templates might have been favored by PCR, but patient and control samples were amplified and corrected together, so both groups would have been affected equally by any skew.

Concerning this clone itself: Its antigen has not been determined. The sample holds no much larger clone one base away, and base qualities are not on file.

Each donor gave one peripheral blood draw, averaging roughly 120 mL, which was collected into heparinised tubes. A BD FACSAria II was used to sort naive, central memory, regulatory and stem cell-like memory CD4+ T cells with a panel that included CD45RO, CCR7, CD25, CD127, CD95 and CD27. Purity was above 95% for every sorted population. PBMCs were isolated right away by Lymphoprep density gradient centrifugation and were stained directly, without culture. So that batch effects would be minimized, each experiment stained and sorted samples in pairs, pairing one healthy donor with one patient. Germline trimming amounts to 1 base on V and 2 bases on J, with 6 as the count of junction bases outside the gene matches. The germline V gene specifies SGHRS as CDR1 and YFSETQ as CDR2. Measured from the cysteine to the phenylalanine, the CDR3 is 15 residues long. CDR3 DNA is the only sequence kept; it has 45 bases, read in frame from the first base.

The entire amount of isolated RNA was reverse transcribed using the High Capacity cDNA Reverse Transcription Kit, so the sequenced TCRB transcripts were expressed ones. Naive, central memory and regulatory T cell samples underwent deep immunoSEQ sequencing, averaging about 3.5 million total reads per sample. After sorted cells were lysed in RLT buffer, RNA was extracted with DNase-treated RNeasy Micro or Mini kits, with the choice depending on cell number. Each cell subset was processed on its own to prevent cross-contamination, while patient and healthy donor samples were processed together. The immunoSEQ multiplex PCR was used to amplify TCRB sequences from cDNA, generating 87-bp fragments that spanned the CDR3 region. The amplicons were sequenced using the Illumina HiSeq platform. Processing in the source paper ran as follows. Synthetic template baselines were used to correct PCR bias computationally, reads within Hamming distance 2 were collapsed together, and singletons that could not be merged were discarded. By aligning reads against IMGT, V, D and J genes, CDR3 length, and insertions or deletions at six rearrangement sites were assigned. Clonotype counts were normalized to sorted cell number within each subset before computing true diversity and Gini coefficients with the tcR R package. The overlap coefficient, calculated on TCRB nucleotide sequences, was used to quantify repertoire sharing. As stored in TCRdb, this immuneACCESS dataset retains in-frame rearrangements with V and J assigned. A fraction of the clones does not appear; measured against another copy, unresolved V genes explain less than half of the discrepancy, and the remainder lacks a known reason. Clone size and the V and J calls come from that table; the DNA yielded D and trimming. The sample includes 150,000 to 200,000 clones, with about 13% observed a single time. The top ten constitute roughly 0.56% of the sample.

This receptor chain uses TRBV5-1 and TRBJ2-7; a stretch of 7 junction bases matches TRBD2. Sequencing was done on a sample of central memory CD4+ T cells from blood. The clonotype comes from a woman aged 18-29 years in good health. This receptor has the CDR3 CASSLTGRDPYEQYF. The DNA reads TGCGCCAGCAGCTTGACGGGGAGGGACCCCTACGAGCAGTACTTC.